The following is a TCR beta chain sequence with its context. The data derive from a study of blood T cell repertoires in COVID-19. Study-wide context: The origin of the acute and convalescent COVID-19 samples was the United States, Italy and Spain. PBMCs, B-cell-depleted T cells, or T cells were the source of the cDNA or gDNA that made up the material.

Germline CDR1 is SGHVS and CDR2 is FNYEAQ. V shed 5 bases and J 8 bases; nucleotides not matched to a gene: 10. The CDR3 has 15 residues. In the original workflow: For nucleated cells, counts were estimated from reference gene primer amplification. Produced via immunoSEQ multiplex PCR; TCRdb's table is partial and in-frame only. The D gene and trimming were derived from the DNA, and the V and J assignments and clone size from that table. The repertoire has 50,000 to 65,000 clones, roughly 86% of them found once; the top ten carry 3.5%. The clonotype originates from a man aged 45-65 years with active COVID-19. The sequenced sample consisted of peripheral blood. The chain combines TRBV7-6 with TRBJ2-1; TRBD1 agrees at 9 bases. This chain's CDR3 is CASSPGQGLGDEQFF. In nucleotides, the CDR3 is TGTGCCAGCAGCCCGGGACAGGGTCTTGGGGATGAGCAGTTCTTC.